A single sample is the source of the 3 T cell receptor beta chains below, sequenced in a study of blood T cell repertoires in COVID-19. The method was immunoSEQ multiplex PCR; TCRdb's version includes in-frame clones alone and lacks a portion of them. This repertoire shows about 230,000 clones, over 80% found once; its top ten account for 27%. The sequenced material came from peripheral blood. Receptors originate from a man aged 35 to 55 with acute or convalescent COVID-19.

V usage is TRBV5-1 and J usage is TRBJ1-1; TRBD1 is a possible D gene (5 bases). Between the trimmed V and J ends, which lost 3 bases and 4 bases, there was a span of 19 bases. The germline CDR1 and CDR2 sequences are SGHRS and YFSETQ. The CDR3 is 16 amino acids. CDR3 nucleotides: TGCGCCAGCAGCTGGGATATGGCAGGGTCGCTCACTGAAGCTTTCTTT. It codes for CASSWDMAGSLTEAFF.

V gene TRBV1 combines with J gene TRBJ1-3; TRBD1, the table's D call, lacks a check against the DNA. TRBV1 is a pseudogene locus. CDR3 length: 16 amino acids. The CDR3 bases are TGCACCAGCAGCCAAGATGACAGTGGGATAGGGAACACCATATATTTT. Its translation: CTSSQDDSGIGNTIYF.

This sequence joins TRBV5-4 and TRBJ1-1; 7 bases agree with TRBD1. The CDR3 spans 14 residues. Germline assignment: CDR1 SGHNT and CDR2 YYREEE (reference sequence). The V gene end was trimmed by 1 base and the J gene end by 8 bases; junction bases not matched to a gene: 8. CDR3 protein: CASSLFGRGTEAFF. The CDR3 DNA follows: TGTGCCAGCAGCTTGTTCGGCAGGGGGACGGAAGCTTTCTTT.